The rows below give T cell receptor beta chains drawn from one sample of a study of blood T cells in healthy people across ages. TCRdb redid the calling of the 5' RACE reads with MiXCR, one entry per CDR3 protein. The sample shows over 700,000 distinct CDR3 sequences, approximately 25% of them seen only once. This sample was shared with a second study, whose subject was T cells of mothers and their children.

The material sequenced was blood. These receptors were taken from a boy under 18 in good health. Each CDR3 is given with its conserved first and last residue. A D gene is named only where the DNA matches it firmly. Clone size, where shown, is once, few, many, or a class for clones that have expanded.

D	size	V	J	length	DNA	CDR3
TRBD2	.	TRBV27	TRBJ2-1	15	TGTGCCAGCAGTTTTTCGACTAGCGGACGCAATGAGCAGTTCTTC	CASSFSTSGRNEQFF
.	.	TRBV4-1	TRBJ2-1	14	TGCGCCAGCAGCCAAAAACGAGCGGGCGGGGAGCAGTTCTTC	CASSQKRAGGEQFF
.	few	TRBV27	TRBJ2-5	14	TGTGCCAGCAGCCCCGTCGGTCTCCAAGAGACCCAGTACTTC	CASSPVGLQETQYF
.	many	TRBV5-1	TRBJ2-6	15	TGCGCCAGCAGCCCATCAGGGTCCGGGGCCAACGTCCTGACTTTC	CASSPSGSGANVLTF
.	.	TRBV6-5	TRBJ1-6	12	TGTGCCAGCAGTTACTCACGTTCACCCCTCCACTTT	CASSYSRSPLHF
TRBD1	.	TRBV6-6	TRBJ1-4	16	TGTGCCAGCAGTTACTTACAGGGGGCAACTAATGAAAAACTGTTTTTT	CASSYLQGATNEKLFF
.	.	TRBV14	TRBJ2-3	14	TGTGCCAGCAGCCGGGCTAGCGGCACAGATACGCAGTATTTT	CASSRASGTDTQYF
.	few	TRBV11-2	TRBJ1-1	14	TGTGCCAGCAGCTCATTTGAGGGCAAAACTGAAGCTTTCTTT	CASSSFEGKTEAFF
.	.	TRBV29-1	TRBJ1-2	12	TGCAGCGTTGAGGAGGTTCCCTATGGCTACACCTTC	CSVEEVPYGYTF
.	once	TRBV6-2/TRBV6-3	TRBJ1-1	14	TGTGCCAGCAGTTACCACCCGAGAGACACTGAAGCTTTCTTT	CASSYHPRDTEAFF
.	.	TRBV6-2/TRBV6-3	TRBJ2-7	13	TGTGCCAGCAGTTACCTCGACCGTTACGAACAGTACTTC	CASSYLDRYEQYF
.	.	TRBV7-2	TRBJ2-7	16	TGTGCCAGCAGCCTAGTAGGGGTGACCCCCTCCTACGAGCAGTACTTC	CASSLVGVTPSYEQYF
TRBD1	few	TRBV27	TRBJ1-4	12	TGTGCCAGCAGTTTCTCAGGGGGGCAACTGTTTTTT	CASSFSGGQLFF
.	few	TRBV21-1	TRBJ2-7	12	TGTGCCAGCAGCAAAGGAGGGACGGAGCAGTACTTC	CASSKGGTEQYF
.	few	TRBV7-2	TRBJ2-1	16	TGTGCCAGCAGCTTAGGTATTAGCGGAGCCTTCAATGAGCAGTTCTTC	CASSLGISGAFNEQFF
TRBD1	once	TRBV13	TRBJ2-7	12	TGTGCCAGCAGGCATGGGACAGCGGAGCAGTACTTC	CASRHGTAEQYF
TRBD1	.	TRBV4-1	TRBJ2-5	14	TGCGCCAGCAGCCCACTGACAGGGGAAGAGACCCAGTACTTC	CASSPLTGEETQYF
TRBD1	.	TRBV7-9	TRBJ2-7	15	TGTGCCAGCAGCCCGGTCTTGGGACAGGGCTCCGAGCAGTACTTC	CASSPVLGQGSEQYF
TRBD2	few	TRBV20-1	TRBJ2-1	18	TGCAGTGCTTTGGCACGGGGGGGCTATCTGATGCCCTACAATGAGCAGTTCTTC	CSALARGGYLMPYNEQFF
.	.	TRBV5-1	TRBJ2-2	16	TGCGCCAGCAGCGGTACAGGGACATCGACCACCGGGGAGCTGTTTTTT	CASSGTGTSTTGELFF
TRBD2	.	TRBV12-3/TRBV12-4	TRBJ2-1	15	TGTGCCAGCAGTCTAACTAGCGGGGGAAGGTATGAGCAGTTCTTC	CASSLTSGGRYEQFF
.	once	TRBV29-1	TRBJ2-7	11	TGCAGCGTTGAGTCGGGGCACGAGCAGTACTTC	CSVESGHEQYF
.	.	TRBV3-1	TRBJ2-5	15	TGTGCCAGCAGCCAACCGCTCAGGAACCAAGAGACCCAGTACTTC	CASSQPLRNQETQYF
TRBD2	.	TRBV4-2	TRBJ2-7	14	TGTGCCAGCAGACCCGGGGGGTCCTTGGGGGAGCAGTACTTC	CASRPGGSLGEQYF
TRBD2	.	TRBV29-1	TRBJ2-1	16	TGCAGCGTTGAAGATAGCCTAGCGGCCACCTACAATGAGCAGTTCTTC	CSVEDSLAATYNEQFF
.	.	TRBV5-6	TRBJ1-1	12	TGTGCCAGCAGCCGAGGGAGTACTGAAGCTTTCTTT	CASSRGSTEAFF
TRBD1	.	TRBV20-1	TRBJ2-7	14	TGCAGTGCTAGGACCGGGACAGACGATTACGAGCAGTACTTC	CSARTGTDDYEQYF
.	.	TRBV25-1	TRBJ1-2	12	TGTGCCACCGTCGGGGATGGCTATGGCTACACCTTC	CATVGDGYGYTF